This TCR beta chain came from a study of tumor and adjacent non-tumor tissue in lung cancer. Study information: On average, productive TCRbeta reads reached 4 million to 5 million per sample. Study conclusions and caveats: Tumor repertoires had a smaller top 100 clone share than normal lung. Compared with tumor, normal lung showed significantly lower TCR diversity.

The germline V gene has CDR1 DFQATT and CDR2 SNEGSKA (reference sequence). The length of the CDR3 is 17 residues. The V end was cut by 3 bases, the J end by 2 bases, with 20 bases between. A modified ARM-PCR protocol with three rounds of nested PCR amplified TCRbeta. TCRdb redid the calling of the multiplex PCR reads with MiXCR, one entry per CDR3 protein. The sample lists tens of thousands of distinct CDR3 sequences; 77% were seen once. This sample's RNA came from whole unsorted tissue. Donors were chemotherapy-naive, newly diagnosed lung cancer surgical patients in China, August–late 2014. Worth noting for this clonotype: The antigen remains undetermined.

The TCR was taken from a woman in her 50s with non-small cell lung cancer. The V call is TRBV20-1, the J call TRBJ2-1, with a tentative D call TRBD2 (6 bases). What was sequenced was lung tumor tissue. The CDR3 nucleotides read TGCAGTGCTAGGTCCACCCCTAGCGCGACCCCCTACAATGAGCAGTTCTTC. Translation: CSARSTPSATPYNEQFF.